What follows are 30 T cell receptor beta chains derived from one specimen sequenced in a study of cytomegalovirus exposure and HLA in healthy donors. The PCR made use of 60 Vbeta and 13 Jbeta primers. Produced via immunoSEQ multiplex PCR; TCRdb's table is partial and in-frame only. The sample includes about 130,000 clones, about 8.5% of them seen just once. Material for sequencing was PBMCs. These receptors all come from a man aged 35-49 years in good health and CMV-seronegative.

This clone appeared a few times. J is TRBJ1-2 and V is TRBV2; tentatively, D is TRBD1 (6 bases). V dropped 4 bases and J dropped 2 bases, with 8 bases sitting between them. Germline CDR1 is SNHLY and CDR2 is FYNNEI. This CDR3 region has 13 residues. CDR3 residues: CASSAQGNYGYTF. In DNA, the CDR3 is TGTGCCAGCAGTGCACAGGGAAACTATGGCTACACCTTC.

Only a few counts were recorded for this clone. The gene calls are TRBV4-3 and TRBJ2-2; a possible D gene is TRBD2 (5 bases). CDR3 size: 17 residues. The germline gives CDR1 LGHNA, CDR2 YSLEER. Between the trimmed V and J ends, which lost 1 base and 7 bases, there was a span of 19 bases. CDR3 nucleotides: TGCGCCAGCAGCCAAGGAAATTCGCCAGCCCGGGGCGGGGAGCTGTTTTTT. Residues: CASSQGNSPARGGELFF.

The chain carries TRBV2 and TRBJ2-1; no clear D. CDR1 SNHLY and CDR2 FYNNEI come from the germline V gene. Deletions cut 6 bases from V and 4 bases from J, with 4 bases between. The CDR3 has 11 amino acids. CDR3 DNA sequence: TGTGCCAGCAGCCCATACAATGAGCAGTTCTTC. It specifies CASSPYNEQFF.

This clone has a count of ten or more. The V gene is TRBV2, the J gene TRBJ1-1; D is uncertain. Trimming left V 5 bases short and J 0 bases short, with 7 bases between. The germline CDR1 and CDR2 sequences are SNHLY and FYNNEI. The CDR3 extends over 13 amino acids. The CDR3 sequence is CASSLFMNTEAFF. The CDR3 DNA follows: TGTGCCAGCAGTCTCTTTATGAACACTGAAGCTTTCTTT.

The V gene is TRBV6-4, the J gene TRBJ2-1, with D maybe TRBD2 (6 bases). V shed 5 bases and J shed 0 bases, with 8 bases lying between them. The CDR3 runs 14 residues. The V gene's germline CDR1 is MRHNA and CDR2 SNTAGT. CDR3 in amino acids: CASSLEGSYNEQFF. In DNA, the CDR3 is TGTGCCAGCAGTTTGGAGGGCTCCTACAATGAGCAGTTCTTC.

The chain employs TRBV7-6 and TRBJ2-5; the match to TRBD1 covers 9 bases. Judging by the DNA end, TRBJ2-7 fits better; the J call may be wrong. Germline V gene data show CDR1 as SGHVS and CDR2 as FNYEAQ. This CDR3 region has 14 residues. The CDR3 spells CASSFLDRGHEQYF. CDR3 bases: TGTGCCAGCAGCTTTTTGGACAGGGGCCACGAGCAGTACTTC.

The CDR3 coding sequence is TGTGCCAGCAGCAACCGGGACAGGAACACTGAAGCTTTCTTT. Amino acids: CASSNRDRNTEAFF. The gene calls are TRBV7-9 and TRBJ1-1, with 7 bases matching TRBD1. This CDR3 has 14 amino acids. Germline trimming cut 5 bases from V and 1 base from J; bases unmatched to any gene: 4. Per the germline V gene, CDR1 is SEHNR and CDR2 is FQNEAQ (reference sequence). Based on the CDR3 plus reference TRBV7-9 and TRBJ1-1, the full variable domain is DTGVSQNPRHKITKRGQNVTFRCDPISEHNRLYWYRQTLGQGPEFLTYFQNEAQLEKSRLLSDRFSAERPKGSFSTLEIQRTEQGDSAMYLCASSNRDRNTEAFFGQGTRLTVV.

The chain uses TRBV19 and TRBJ2-7; D is possibly TRBD1 (6 bases). CDR3 length: 14 residues. The germline gives CDR1 LNHDA, CDR2 SQIVND (reference sequence). V lost 6 bases and J 3 bases, leaving 15 bases between the germline ends. The CDR3 here is CASSFATGLYEQYF. CDR3 bases: TGTGCCAGTAGCTTCGCTACAGGGCTCTACGAGCAGTACTTC.

This clone was seen a few times. The chain combines TRBV18 with TRBJ2-5; 8 bases match TRBD1. The ends lost 3 bases at V and 3 bases at J; junction bases unmatched: 3. Germline V gives CDR1 KGHSH, CDR2 LQKENI. This CDR3 region has 14 residues. DNA of the CDR3: TGTGCCAGCTCACCCAGACAGGGGAAAGAGACCCAGTACTTC. Its translation: CASSPRQGKETQYF.

This rearrangement joins TRBV10-3 to TRBJ1-5, with 9 positions matching TRBD1. CDR3 length: 14 residues. Per germline, CDR1 ENHRY and CDR2 SYGVKD. With 5 bases clipped from V and 3 bases from J, the junction kept 2 bases outside the gene matches. CDR3 in DNA: TGTGCCATCAGTCGGGACAGGGTCAATCAGCCCCAGCATTTT. Amino acid sequence: CAISRDRVNQPQHF.

This clone was seen more than once but under ten times. The chain uses TRBV7-6 and TRBJ2-1; 9 bases are a match to TRBD2. From germline, CDR1 is SGHVS and CDR2 FNYEAQ. This CDR3 contains 15 residues. The trim removed 5 bases at V and 9 bases at J, leaving 11 bases unmatched. The CDR3 reads CASSRPAGGDGEQFF. The CDR3 nucleotides read TGTGCCAGCAGCCGGCCAGCGGGGGGAGACGGTGAGCAGTTCTTC. The variable domain in full, completed from reference TRBV7-6 and TRBJ2-1, reads GAGVSQSPRYKVTKRGQDVALRCDPISGHVSLYWYRQALGQGPEFLTYFNYEAQQDKSGLPNDRFSAERPEGSISTLTIQRTEQRDSAMYRCASSRPAGGDGEQFFGPGTRLTVL.

The gene calls are TRBV9 and TRBJ2-3; 13 nucleotides agree with TRBD2. The CDR3 is 17 residues long. Germline loops: CDR1 SGDLS, CDR2 YYNGEE. The V segment lost 4 bases and the J segment 4 bases; nucleotides outside the gene matches: 9. The CDR3 DNA is TGTGCCAGCAGCACCCTGATTACTAGCGGGGGGGCAGATACGCAGTATTTT. Translation: CASSTLITSGGADTQYF.

This clone has a handful of counts. The chain recombines TRBV5-6 with TRBJ2-1, with unresolved D. V lost 1 base, J lost 7 bases, and 15 bases lay in between. The germline V gene has CDR1 SGHDT and CDR2 YYEEEE. The CDR3 contains 15 residues. The CDR3 is CASSLIHAPENEQFF. The CDR3 region has the DNA TGTGCCAGCAGCTTGATCCACGCCCCGGAGAATGAGCAGTTCTTC. The whole variable domain, remainder taken from reference TRBV5-6 and TRBJ2-1, is DAGVTQSPTHLIKTRGQQVTLRCSPKSGHDTVSWYQQALGQGPQFIFQYYEEEERQRGNFPDRFSGHQFPNYSSELNVNALLLGDSALYLCASSLIHAPENEQFFGPGTRLTVL.

The V call is TRBV6-1, the J call TRBJ2-7, with unresolved D. In germline, CDR1 is MNHNS, CDR2 SASEGT. The CDR3 is made up of 14 amino acids. Trimming removed 1 base at V and 5 bases at J, with 12 bases between. The CDR3 DNA sequence: TGTGCCAGCAGTGAAGACCAGGAAAATGACGAGCAGTACTTC. It specifies CASSEDQENDEQYF.

The J gene is TRBJ2-7, the V gene TRBV5-1, with TRBD1 matching 10 bases. In germline, CDR1 is SGHRS, CDR2 YFSETQ. Unmatched junction bases numbered 14, after V lost 5 bases and J lost 6 bases. The CDR3 is 16 residues long. CDR3 bases: TGCGCCAGCAGGAGCCAACCGGGACAGGGGCCTACCGAGCAGTACTTC. Protein product: CASRSQPGQGPTEQYF.

The rearrangement links TRBV11-2 to TRBJ1-2, with 8 bases that match TRBD1. The CDR3 loop spans 14 amino acids. Germline CDR1 is SGHAT and CDR2 is FQNNGV. Unmatched junction bases numbered 5, after V lost 4 bases and J lost 4 bases. The CDR3 nucleotides read TGTGCCAGCAGCTCCGGACAGGGAGGCTATGGCTACACCTTC. Translated: CASSSGQGGYGYTF.

The rearrangement joins TRBV7-2 to TRBJ1-4; D gene ambiguous. The germline CDR1 and CDR2 sequences are SGHTA and FQGNSA. V dropped 5 bases and J dropped 4 bases, with 14 bases sitting between them. CDR3 size: 15 residues. In DNA form, the CDR3 reads TGTGCCAGCAGCCCGAGGGTTGTTGGTAATGAAAAACTGTTTTTT. This sequence encodes CASSPRVVGNEKLFF.

The chain recombines TRBV19 with TRBJ2-2; the D gene is possibly TRBD1 (6 bases). This CDR3 contains 16 residues. Trimming took 5 bases from V and 5 from J, leaving 18 bases between them. CDR1 is LNHDA, CDR2 SQIVND, per germline (reference sequence). CDR3 protein: CASSPPEQGGTGELFF. CDR3 in DNA: TGTGCCAGTAGTCCGCCAGAACAGGGTGGTACCGGGGAGCTGTTTTTT.

This clone was observed a few times. The J gene is TRBJ2-3, the V gene TRBV2; the match to TRBD2 covers 8 bases. In germline, CDR1 is SNHLY, CDR2 FYNNEI. V shed 6 bases and J 9 bases; nucleotides not matched to a gene: 2. The CDR3 totals 11 residues. In DNA form, the CDR3 reads TGTGCCAGCAGGGGACTAGTCACGCAGTATTTT. This gives the protein CASRGLVTQYF.

This clone turned up a few times. The CDR3 bases are TGTGCCAGCTCACCAGGGGAGGACATTCAGTACTTC. It codes for CASSPGEDIQYF. The chain has TRBV18 and TRBJ2-4, with D possibly TRBD2 on 6 matching bases. This CDR3 is 12 amino acids long. Looked up from germline, CDR1 is KGHSH and CDR2 is LQKENI. Trimming took 2 bases from V and 8 from J, leaving 7 bases between them.

The chain uses TRBV7-6 and TRBJ2-1, with 8 bases fitting TRBD2. V lost 5 bases and J lost 8; bases outside the gene matches: 8. This CDR3 contains 14 residues. Germline CDR1 reads SGHVS; CDR2 reads FNYEAQ. The CDR3 protein is CASSLGGAGYEQFF. The CDR3 DNA reads TGTGCCAGCAGCCTCGGGGGGGCAGGCTATGAGCAGTTCTTC.

This chain joins TRBV27 and TRBJ2-1, with D maybe TRBD1 (5 bases). CDR1 is MNHEY and CDR2 is SMNVEV in the germline V gene (reference sequence). This CDR3 comprises 14 residues. Trimming shortened V by 2 bases and J by 10 bases, and 15 bases separated the two germline ends. For the CDR3, the DNA is TGTGCCAGCAGTTTAAGTTCAGGGTTTGGCGAGCAGTTCTTC. Translation: CASSLSSGFGEQFF.

V and J are TRBV7-9 and TRBJ1-1, with 7 bases that match TRBD1. Germline lookup yields CDR1 SEHNR and CDR2 FQNEAQ (reference sequence). The V and J ends lost 2 bases and 6 bases, in that order; junction bases with no gene match: 6. This CDR3 has 14 residues. In DNA form, the CDR3 reads TGTGCCAGCAGCTTAACTGACAGGGAGTCTGAAGCTTTCTTT. Translation: CASSLTDRESEAFF.

The rearrangement links TRBV28 to TRBJ1-5; no definite D call. Deletions cut 6 bases from V and 0 bases from J, with 12 bases between. From germline, CDR1 is MDHEN and CDR2 SYDVKM. This CDR3 comprises 15 residues. The CDR3 sequence is CASRPPTVSNQPQHF. The CDR3 DNA is TGTGCCAGCAGACCTCCGACTGTTAGCAATCAGCCCCAGCATTTT.

This clone was observed a handful of times. The gene calls are TRBV6-5 and TRBJ1-1, with D possibly matching TRBD1 (5 bases). Trimming stripped 6 bases from V and 4 bases from J, with 18 bases between. CDR1 and CDR2 (germline): MNHEY, SVGAGI. CDR3 length: 15 amino acids. The CDR3 loop reads CASSRRPQGSTEAFF. The CDR3 DNA is TGTGCCAGCAGCCGAAGACCCCAGGGTTCCACTGAAGCTTTCTTT.

The rearrangement links TRBV27 to TRBJ2-7; tentative D call: TRBD1 (6 bases). The V gene lost 6 bases and the J gene lost 3 bases, with 12 bases spanning the gap. Germline values: CDR1 MNHEY, CDR2 SMNVEV (reference sequence). CDR3 length: 13 residues. CDR3 in amino acids: CASSRDKDYEQYF. CDR3 nucleotide sequence: TGTGCCAGCAGCCGGGACAAAGACTACGAGCAGTACTTC.

This chain connects TRBV11-1 to TRBJ2-5, with 8 bases aligning to TRBD2. The CDR3 has 15 residues. CDR1 SGHAT and CDR2 FQDESV come from the germline V gene (reference sequence). V gave up 6 bases and J gave up 4 bases; unmatched junction bases: 10. CDR3 sequence: CASSPGSGGGETQYF. The CDR3 DNA reads TGTGCCAGCAGTCCGGGGAGCGGGGGAGGAGAGACCCAGTACTTC. The full variable domain, its missing parts supplied by reference TRBV11-1 and TRBJ2-5, is EAEVAQSPRYKITEKSQAVAFWCDPISGHATLYWYRQILGQGPELLVQFQDESVVDDSQLPKDRFSAERLKGVDSTLKIQPAELGDSAMYLCASSPGSGGGETQYFGPGTRLLVL.

This clone was seen a handful of times. The chain joins TRBV5-1 to TRBJ2-2; D unresolved. The CDR3 consists of 15 residues. Trimming pared 4 bases from V and 0 bases from J, leaving 10 bases between. Germline CDR1 reads SGHRS; CDR2 reads YFSETQ. Here the CDR3 DNA reads TGCGCCAGCAGCCGGGTCGGCGCGAACACCGGGGAGCTGTTTTTT. Its protein product is CASSRVGANTGELFF.

V gene TRBV5-1 combines with J gene TRBJ1-4, with 7 bases aligning to TRBD1. Germline lookup yields CDR1 SGHRS and CDR2 YFSETQ. V shed 5 bases, J shed 1 base, and the junction held 14 bases outside the gene matches. CDR3 size: 18 residues. CDR3: CASRVTGTALLTNEKLFF. CDR3 in DNA: TGCGCCAGCAGGGTAACCGGGACAGCCCTGTTAACTAATGAAAAACTGTTTTTT.

This clone was detected only a few times. The chain links TRBV4-2 to TRBJ1-1; 7 bases are shared with TRBD1. V gave up 1 base and J gave up 0 bases; unmatched junction bases: 2. The CDR3 has 15 residues. The germline V gene encodes CDR1 LGHNA and CDR2 YNFKEQ. Written as DNA, the CDR3 is TGTGCCAGCAGCCAAGCGGACAGGTTGAACACTGAAGCTTTCTTT. Protein sequence: CASSQADRLNTEAFF.